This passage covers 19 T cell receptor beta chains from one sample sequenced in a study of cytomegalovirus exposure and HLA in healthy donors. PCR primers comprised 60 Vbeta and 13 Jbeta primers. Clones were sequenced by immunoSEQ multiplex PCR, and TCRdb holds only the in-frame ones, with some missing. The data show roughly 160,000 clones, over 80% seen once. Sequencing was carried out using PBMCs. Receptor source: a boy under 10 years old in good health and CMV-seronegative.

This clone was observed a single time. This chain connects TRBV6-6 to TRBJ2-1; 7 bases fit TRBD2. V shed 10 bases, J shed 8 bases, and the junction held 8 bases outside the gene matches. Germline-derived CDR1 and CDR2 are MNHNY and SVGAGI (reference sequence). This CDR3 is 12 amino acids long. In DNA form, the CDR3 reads TGTGCCACTAGGGGAGGGACCGATGAGCAGTTCTTC. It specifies CATRGGTDEQFF.

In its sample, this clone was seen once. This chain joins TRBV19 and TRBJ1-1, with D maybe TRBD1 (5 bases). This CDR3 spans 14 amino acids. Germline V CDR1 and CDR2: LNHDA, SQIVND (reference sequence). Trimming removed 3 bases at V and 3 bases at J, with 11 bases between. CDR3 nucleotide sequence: TGTGCCAGTAGTATTGTTGGGGGGGACACTGAAGCTTTCTTT. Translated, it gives CASSIVGGDTEAFF.

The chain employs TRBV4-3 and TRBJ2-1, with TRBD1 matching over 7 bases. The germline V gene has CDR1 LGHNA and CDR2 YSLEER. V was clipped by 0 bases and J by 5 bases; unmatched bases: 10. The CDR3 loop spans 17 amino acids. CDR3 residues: CASSQEARGRVDNEQFF. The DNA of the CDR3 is TGCGCCAGCAGCCAAGAAGCGAGGGGGCGGGTAGACAATGAGCAGTTCTTC.

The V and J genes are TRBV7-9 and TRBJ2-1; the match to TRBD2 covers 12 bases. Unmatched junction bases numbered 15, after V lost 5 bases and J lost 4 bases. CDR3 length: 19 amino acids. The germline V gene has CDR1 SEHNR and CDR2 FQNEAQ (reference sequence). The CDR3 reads CASSLPIPGLAGPYNEQFF. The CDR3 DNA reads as TGTGCCAGCAGCCTCCCAATACCCGGACTAGCGGGACCTTACAATGAGCAGTTCTTC.

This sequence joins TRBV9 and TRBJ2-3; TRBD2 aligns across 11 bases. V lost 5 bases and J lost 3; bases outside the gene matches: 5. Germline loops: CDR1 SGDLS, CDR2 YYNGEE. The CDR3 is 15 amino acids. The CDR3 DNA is TGTGCCAGCAGATGGATAGCGGGAGGGACAGATACGCAGTATTTT. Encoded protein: CASRWIAGGTDTQYF.

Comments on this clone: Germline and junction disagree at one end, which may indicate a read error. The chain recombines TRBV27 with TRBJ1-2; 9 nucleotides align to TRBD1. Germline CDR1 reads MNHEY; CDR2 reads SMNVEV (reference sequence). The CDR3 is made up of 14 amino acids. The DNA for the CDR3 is TGTGTCAGCAGTTTCGGACAGGGGAACTATGGCTACACCTTC. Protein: CVSSFGQGNYGYTF.

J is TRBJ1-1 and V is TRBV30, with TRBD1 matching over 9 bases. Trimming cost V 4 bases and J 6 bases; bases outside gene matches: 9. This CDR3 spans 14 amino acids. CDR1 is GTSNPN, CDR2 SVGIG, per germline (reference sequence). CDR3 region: CAWTLNDRGAEAFF. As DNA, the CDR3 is TGTGCCTGGACCCTTAACGACAGGGGGGCTGAAGCTTTCTTT. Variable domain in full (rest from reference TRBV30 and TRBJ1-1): SQTIHQWPATLVQPVGSPLSLECTVEGTSNPNLYWYRQAAGRGLQLLFYSVGIGQISSEVPQNLSASRPQDRQFILSSKKLLLSDSGFYLCAWTLNDRGAEAFFGQGTRLTVV.

The CDR3 DNA reads as TGTGCCAGCAGCCCAACAGGCTCCCCACTTGGCAATGAGCAGTTCTTC. This translates into CASSPTGSPLGNEQFF. V is TRBV7-2 and J is TRBJ2-1; the D gene is possibly TRBD1 (5 bases). V lost 5 bases and J lost 6, with 20 bases in between. Germline values: CDR1 SGHTA, CDR2 FQGNSA. CDR3 size: 16 residues.

CDR3 protein: CASSLLLARGKDTQYF. The CDR3, as DNA: TGTGCCAGCAGCTTATTGCTGGCGAGAGGAAAGGATACGCAGTATTTT. This chain uses TRBV7-9 with TRBJ2-3; D remains unclear. Trimming took off 2 bases at V and 6 bases at J, with 18 bases between the two ends. The CDR3 length is 16 residues. Per the germline V gene, CDR1 is SEHNR and CDR2 is FQNEAQ (reference sequence).

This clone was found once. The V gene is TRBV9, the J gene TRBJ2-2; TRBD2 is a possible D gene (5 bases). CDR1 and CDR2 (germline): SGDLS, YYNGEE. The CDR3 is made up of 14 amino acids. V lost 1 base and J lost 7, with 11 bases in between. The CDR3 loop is CASSVRGVGGELFF. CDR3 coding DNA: TGTGCCAGCAGCGTACGGGGTGTGGGCGGGGAGCTGTTTTTT.

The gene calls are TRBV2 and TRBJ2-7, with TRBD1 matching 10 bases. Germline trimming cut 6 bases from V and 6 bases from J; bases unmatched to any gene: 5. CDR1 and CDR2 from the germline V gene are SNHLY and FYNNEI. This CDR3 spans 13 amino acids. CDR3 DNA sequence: TGTGCCAGCAGCCGACAGGGGGCTGTCGAGCAGTACGTC. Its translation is CASSRQGAVEQYV.

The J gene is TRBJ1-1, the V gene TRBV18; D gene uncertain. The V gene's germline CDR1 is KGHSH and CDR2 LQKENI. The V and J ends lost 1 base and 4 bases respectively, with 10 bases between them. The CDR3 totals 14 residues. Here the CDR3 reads CASSPQGDGTEAFF. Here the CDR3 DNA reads TGTGCCAGCTCACCACAGGGAGACGGCACTGAAGCTTTCTTT.

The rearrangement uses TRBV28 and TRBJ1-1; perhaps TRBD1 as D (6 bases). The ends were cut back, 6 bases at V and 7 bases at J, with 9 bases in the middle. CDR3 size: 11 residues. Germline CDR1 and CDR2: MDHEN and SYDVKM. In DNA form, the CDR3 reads TGTGCCAGCAGGCTACAGGGTGAAGCTTTCTTT. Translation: CASRLQGEAFF.

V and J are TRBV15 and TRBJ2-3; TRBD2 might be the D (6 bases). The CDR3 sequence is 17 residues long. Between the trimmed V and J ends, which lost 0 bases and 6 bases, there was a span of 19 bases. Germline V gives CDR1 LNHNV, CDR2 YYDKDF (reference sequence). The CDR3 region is CATSRDRSRGRGDTQYF. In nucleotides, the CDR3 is TGTGCCACCAGCAGAGATCGGTCCCGGGGGAGAGGGGATACGCAGTATTTT.

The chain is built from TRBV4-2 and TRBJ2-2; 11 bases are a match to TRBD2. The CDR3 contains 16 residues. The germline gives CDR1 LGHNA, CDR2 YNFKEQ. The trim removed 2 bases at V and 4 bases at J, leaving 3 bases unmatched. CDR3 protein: CASSQPTSGSTGELFF. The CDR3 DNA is TGTGCCAGCAGCCAACCTACTAGCGGGAGCACCGGGGAGCTGTTTTTT.

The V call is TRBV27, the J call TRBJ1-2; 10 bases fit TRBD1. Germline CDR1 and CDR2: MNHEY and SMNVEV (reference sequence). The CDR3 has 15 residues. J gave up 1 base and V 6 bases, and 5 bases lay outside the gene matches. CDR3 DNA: TGTGCCAGCAGGCCTGGGACAGGGGTTAACTATGGCTACACCTTC. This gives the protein CASRPGTGVNYGYTF.

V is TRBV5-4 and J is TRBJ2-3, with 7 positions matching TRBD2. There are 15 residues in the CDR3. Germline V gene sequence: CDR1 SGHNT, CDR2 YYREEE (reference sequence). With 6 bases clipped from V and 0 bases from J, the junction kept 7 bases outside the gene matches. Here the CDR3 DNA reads TGTGCCAGCACCCAGAGCGGGGTTAGCACAGATACGCAGTATTTT. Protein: CASTQSGVSTDTQYF.

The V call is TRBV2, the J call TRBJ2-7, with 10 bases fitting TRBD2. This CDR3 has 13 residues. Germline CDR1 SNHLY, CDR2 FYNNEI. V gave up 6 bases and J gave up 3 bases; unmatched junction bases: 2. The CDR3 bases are TGTGCCAGCAGGAGGACTAGCGGCTACGAGCAGTACGTC. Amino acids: CASRRTSGYEQYV.

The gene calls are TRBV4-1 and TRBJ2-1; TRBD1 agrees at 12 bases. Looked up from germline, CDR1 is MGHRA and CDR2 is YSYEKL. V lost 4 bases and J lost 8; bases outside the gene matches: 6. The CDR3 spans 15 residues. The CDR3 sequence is CASSPGQGAIYEQFF. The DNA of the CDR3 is TGCGCCAGCAGCCCGGGACAGGGGGCGATATATGAGCAGTTCTTC.